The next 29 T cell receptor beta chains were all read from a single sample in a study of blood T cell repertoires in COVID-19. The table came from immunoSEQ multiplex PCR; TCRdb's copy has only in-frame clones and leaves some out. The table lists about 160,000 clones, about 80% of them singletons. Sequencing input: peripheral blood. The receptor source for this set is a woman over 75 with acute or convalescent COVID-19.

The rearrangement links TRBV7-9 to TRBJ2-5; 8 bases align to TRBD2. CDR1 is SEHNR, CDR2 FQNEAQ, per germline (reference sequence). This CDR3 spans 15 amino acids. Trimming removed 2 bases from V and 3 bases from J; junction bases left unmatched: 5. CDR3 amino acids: CASSLTGGSKETQYF. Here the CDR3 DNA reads TGTGCCAGCAGCTTAACGGGGGGGTCAAAAGAGACCCAGTACTTC.

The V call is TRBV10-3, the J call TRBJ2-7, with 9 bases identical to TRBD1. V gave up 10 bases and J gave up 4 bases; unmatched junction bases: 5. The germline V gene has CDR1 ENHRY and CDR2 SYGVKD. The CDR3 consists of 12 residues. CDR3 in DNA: TGTGCCACCAGGGACAGGGAATACGAGCAGTACTTC. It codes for CATRDREYEQYF.

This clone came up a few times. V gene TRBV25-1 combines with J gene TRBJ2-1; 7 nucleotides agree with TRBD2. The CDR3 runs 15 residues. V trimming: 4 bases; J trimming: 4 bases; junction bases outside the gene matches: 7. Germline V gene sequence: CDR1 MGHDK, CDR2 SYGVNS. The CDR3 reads CASSGGTIGYNEQFF. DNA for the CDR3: TGTGCCAGCAGTGGAGGGACTATAGGATACAATGAGCAGTTCTTC. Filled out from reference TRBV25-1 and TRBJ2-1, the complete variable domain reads EADIYQTPRYLVIGTGKKITLECSQTMGHDKMYWYQQDPGMELHLIHYSYGVNSTEKGDLSSESTVSRIRTEHFPLTLESARPSHTSQYLCASSGGTIGYNEQFFGPGTRLTVL.

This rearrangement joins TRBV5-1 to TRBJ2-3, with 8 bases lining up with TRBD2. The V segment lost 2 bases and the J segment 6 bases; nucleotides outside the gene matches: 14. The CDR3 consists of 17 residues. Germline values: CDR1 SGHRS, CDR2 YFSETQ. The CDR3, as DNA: TGCGCCAGCAGCTTCGGTAATAGCGGGACCTGGGGGGATACGCAGTATTTT. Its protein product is CASSFGNSGTWGDTQYF.

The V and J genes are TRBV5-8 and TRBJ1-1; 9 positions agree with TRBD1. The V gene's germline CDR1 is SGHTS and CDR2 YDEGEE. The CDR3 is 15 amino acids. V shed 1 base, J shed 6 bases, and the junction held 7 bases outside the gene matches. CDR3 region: CASSLIQGAVPEAFF. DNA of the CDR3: TGTGCCAGCAGCTTGATACAGGGGGCTGTCCCTGAAGCTTTCTTT.

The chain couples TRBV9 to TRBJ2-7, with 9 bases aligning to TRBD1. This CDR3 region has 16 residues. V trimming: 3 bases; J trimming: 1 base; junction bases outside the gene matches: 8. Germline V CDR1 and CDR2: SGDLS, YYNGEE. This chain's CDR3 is CASSEEPGQGSYEQYF. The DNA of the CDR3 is TGTGCCAGCAGCGAAGAGCCGGGACAGGGTTCCTACGAGCAGTACTTC.

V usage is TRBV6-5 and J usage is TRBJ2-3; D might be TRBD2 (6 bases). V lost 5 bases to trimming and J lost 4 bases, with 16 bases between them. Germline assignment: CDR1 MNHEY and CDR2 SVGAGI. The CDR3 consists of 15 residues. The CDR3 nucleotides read TGTGCCAGCAGTCGTACCGGGAGTTTGGCAGATACGCAGTATTTT. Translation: CASSRTGSLADTQYF.

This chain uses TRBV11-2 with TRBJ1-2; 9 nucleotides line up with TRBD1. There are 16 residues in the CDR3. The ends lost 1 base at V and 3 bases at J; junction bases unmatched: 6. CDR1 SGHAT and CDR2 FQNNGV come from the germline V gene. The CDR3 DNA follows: TGTGCCAGCAGCTTAGCCCGGACAGGGGATTACTATGGCTACACCTTC. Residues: CASSLARTGDYYGYTF.

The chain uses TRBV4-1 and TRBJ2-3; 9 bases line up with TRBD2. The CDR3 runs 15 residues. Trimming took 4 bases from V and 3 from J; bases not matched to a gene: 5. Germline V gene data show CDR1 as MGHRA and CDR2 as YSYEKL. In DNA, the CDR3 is TGCGCCAGCAGCCTCATTAGCGGGAGAACAGATACGCAGTATTTT. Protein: CASSLISGRTDTQYF.

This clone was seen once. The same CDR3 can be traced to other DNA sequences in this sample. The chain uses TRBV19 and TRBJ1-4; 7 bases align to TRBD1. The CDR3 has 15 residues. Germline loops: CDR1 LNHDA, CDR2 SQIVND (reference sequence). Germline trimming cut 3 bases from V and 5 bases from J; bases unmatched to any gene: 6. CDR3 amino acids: CASSIRQGQNEKLFF. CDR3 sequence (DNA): TGTGCCAGTAGTATCCGGCAGGGACAGAATGAAAAACTGTTTTTT.

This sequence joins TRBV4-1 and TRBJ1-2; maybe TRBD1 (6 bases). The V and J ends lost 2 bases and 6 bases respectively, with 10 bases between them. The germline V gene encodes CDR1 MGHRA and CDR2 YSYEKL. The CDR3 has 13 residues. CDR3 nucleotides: TGCGCCAGCAGCCAACGACAGGAGAATGGCTACACCTTC. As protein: CASSQRQENGYTF.

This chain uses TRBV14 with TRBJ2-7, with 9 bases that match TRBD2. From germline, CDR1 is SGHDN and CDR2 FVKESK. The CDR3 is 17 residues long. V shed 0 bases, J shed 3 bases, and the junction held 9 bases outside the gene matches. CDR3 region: CASSQETGTSYIYEQYF. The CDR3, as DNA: TGTGCCAGCAGCCAAGAGACAGGGACTAGCTACATCTACGAGCAGTACTTC.

CDR3 amino acids: CASSQQENTEAFF. The CDR3 DNA reads as TGCGCCAGCAGCCAACAAGAGAACACTGAAGCTTTCTTT. The chain is built from TRBV5-1 and TRBJ1-1; D call uncertain. Per germline, CDR1 SGHRS and CDR2 YFSETQ. Trimming took off 4 bases at V and 1 base at J, with 8 bases between the two ends. This CDR3 region has 13 residues.

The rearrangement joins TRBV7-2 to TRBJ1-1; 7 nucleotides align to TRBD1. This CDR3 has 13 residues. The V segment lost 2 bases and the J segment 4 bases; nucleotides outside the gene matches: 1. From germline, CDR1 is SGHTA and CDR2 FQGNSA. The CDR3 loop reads CASSLRQGTEAFF. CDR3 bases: TGTGCCAGCAGCTTAAGACAGGGCACTGAAGCTTTCTTT.

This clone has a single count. This CDR3 is CAISEWGGISGANVLTF. CDR3 nucleotide sequence: TGTGCCATCAGTGAATGGGGGGGAATCTCTGGGGCCAACGTCCTGACTTTC. V usage is TRBV10-3 and J usage is TRBJ2-6; 7 nucleotides align to TRBD2. Germline-derived CDR1 and CDR2 are ENHRY and SYGVKD. Germline trimming cut 3 bases from V and 0 bases from J; bases unmatched to any gene: 5. The CDR3 is 17 amino acids.

The chain's CDR3 is CASSQREGSYEQYF. The CDR3 DNA sequence: TGTGCCAGCAGCCAGCGGGAGGGCTCCTACGAGCAGTACTTC. V and J are TRBV7-9 and TRBJ2-7, with 10 bases fitting TRBD2. From germline, CDR1 is SEHNR and CDR2 FQNEAQ (reference sequence). The CDR3 spans 14 residues. V lost 5 bases to trimming and J lost 0 bases; unmatched junction nucleotides: 1.

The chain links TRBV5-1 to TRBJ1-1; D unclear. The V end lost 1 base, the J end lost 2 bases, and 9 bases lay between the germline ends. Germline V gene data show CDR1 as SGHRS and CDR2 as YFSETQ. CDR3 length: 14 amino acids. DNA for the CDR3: TGCGCCAGCAGCTTGACCTCAGGAAACACTGAAGCTTTCTTT. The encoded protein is CASSLTSGNTEAFF.

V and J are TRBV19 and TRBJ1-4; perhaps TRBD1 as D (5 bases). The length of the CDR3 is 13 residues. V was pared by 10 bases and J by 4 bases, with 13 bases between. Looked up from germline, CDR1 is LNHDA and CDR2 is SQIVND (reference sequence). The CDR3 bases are TGTGCCACCCAAGGGGTCCGTAATGAAAAACTGTTTTTT. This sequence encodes CATQGVRNEKLFF.

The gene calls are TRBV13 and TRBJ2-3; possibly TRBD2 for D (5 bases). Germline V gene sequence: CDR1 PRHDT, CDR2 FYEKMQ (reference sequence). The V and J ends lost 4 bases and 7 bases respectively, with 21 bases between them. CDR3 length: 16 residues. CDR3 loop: CASSSISRTPTNTQYF. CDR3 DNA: TGTGCCAGCAGCTCCATATCCCGGACTCCCACGAATACGCAGTATTTT.

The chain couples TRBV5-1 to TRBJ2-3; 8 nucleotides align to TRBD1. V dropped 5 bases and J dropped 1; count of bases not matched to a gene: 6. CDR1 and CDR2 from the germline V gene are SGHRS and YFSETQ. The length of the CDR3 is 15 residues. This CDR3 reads CASRSPGQGTDTQYF. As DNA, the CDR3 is TGCGCCAGCAGATCACCGGGACAGGGCACAGATACGCAGTATTTT.

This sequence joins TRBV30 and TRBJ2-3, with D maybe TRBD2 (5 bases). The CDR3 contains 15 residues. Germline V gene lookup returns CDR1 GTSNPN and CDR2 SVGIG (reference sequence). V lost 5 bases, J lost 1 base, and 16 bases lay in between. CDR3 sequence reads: CAWGLGRSGTDTQYF. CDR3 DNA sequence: TGTGCCTGGGGCCTTGGGAGATCGGGCACAGATACGCAGTATTTT.

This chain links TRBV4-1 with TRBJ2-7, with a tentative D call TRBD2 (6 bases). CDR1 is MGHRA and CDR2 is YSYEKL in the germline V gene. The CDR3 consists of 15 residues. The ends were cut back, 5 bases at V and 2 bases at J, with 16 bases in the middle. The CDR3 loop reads CASSSYRDLTYEQYF. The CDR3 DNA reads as TGCGCCAGCAGCTCCTACCGGGACTTAACCTACGAGCAGTACTTC.

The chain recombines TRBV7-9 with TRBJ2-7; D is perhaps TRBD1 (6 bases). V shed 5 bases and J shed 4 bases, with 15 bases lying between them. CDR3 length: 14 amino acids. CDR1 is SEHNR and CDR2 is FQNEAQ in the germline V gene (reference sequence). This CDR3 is CASSQQGSGYEQYF. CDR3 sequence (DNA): TGTGCCAGCAGCCAACAGGGATCGGGATACGAGCAGTACTTC.

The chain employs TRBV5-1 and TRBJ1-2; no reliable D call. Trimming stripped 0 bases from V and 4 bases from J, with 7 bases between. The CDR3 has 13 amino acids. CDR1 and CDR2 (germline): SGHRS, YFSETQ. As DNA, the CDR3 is TGCGCCAGCAGCTTGGAACAGACCTATGGCTACACCTTC. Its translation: CASSLEQTYGYTF.

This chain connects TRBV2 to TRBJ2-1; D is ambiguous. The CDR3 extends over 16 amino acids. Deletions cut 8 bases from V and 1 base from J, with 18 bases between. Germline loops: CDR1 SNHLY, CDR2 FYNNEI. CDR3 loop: CASSLEGAGSYNEQFF. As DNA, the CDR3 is TGTGCCAGCTCTTTGGAAGGAGCCGGATCCTACAATGAGCAGTTCTTC.

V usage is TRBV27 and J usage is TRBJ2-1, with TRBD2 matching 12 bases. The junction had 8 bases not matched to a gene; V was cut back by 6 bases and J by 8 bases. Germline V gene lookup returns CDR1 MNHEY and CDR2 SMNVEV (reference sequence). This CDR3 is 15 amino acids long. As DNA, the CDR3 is TGTGCCAGCAGCCGACTAGCGGGAGCGGTCGATGAGCAGTTCTTC. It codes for CASSRLAGAVDEQFF.

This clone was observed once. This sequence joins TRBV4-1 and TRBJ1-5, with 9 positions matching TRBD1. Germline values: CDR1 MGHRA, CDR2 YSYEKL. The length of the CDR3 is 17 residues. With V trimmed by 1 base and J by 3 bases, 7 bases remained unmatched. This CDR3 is CASSQASGTGTNQPQHF. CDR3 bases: TGCGCCAGCAGCCAAGCCTCCGGGACAGGGACCAATCAGCCCCAGCATTTT.

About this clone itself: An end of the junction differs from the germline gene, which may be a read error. DNA for the CDR3: TGTGCCAGCAGCTACTATAGCGCGGGCACTGAAGCTTTCTTT. It yields the protein CASSYYSAGTEAFF. The chain uses TRBV6-5 and TRBJ1-1; D ambiguous. The CDR3 is 14 amino acids. Germline values: CDR1 MNHEY, CDR2 SVGAGI.

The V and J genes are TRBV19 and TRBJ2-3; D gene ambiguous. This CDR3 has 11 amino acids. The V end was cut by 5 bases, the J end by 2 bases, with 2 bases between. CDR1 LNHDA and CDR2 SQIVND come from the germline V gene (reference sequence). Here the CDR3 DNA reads TGTGCCAGTAGTTACACAGATACGCAGTATTTT. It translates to CASSYTDTQYF.